Ten or more counts support the clone carrying this T cell receptor beta chain. Its matching antigen is unknown. The data are from a study of glioma-infiltrating T cells. General study findings and limits: Only very few CDR3 sequences appeared in both tissue and blood. Gliomas, especially low-grade, showed above-expected tissue-blood divergence; non-neoplastic patients showed below.

Using RNA template, CDR3s of TCR alpha and beta were amplified with iRepertoire arm-PCR. Tissue mRNA or PBMC total RNA, roughly 90-400 ng, went into one-step reverse transcription and amplification. TCRdb independently ran MiXCR on the multiplex PCR reads; one entry per CDR3 protein. The profile shows 10,000 to 15,000 distinct CDR3 sequences, more than 20% of them singletons. The material sequenced was glioma tissue, nonneoplastic brain tissue, or PBMCs (not recorded which). This clonotype originated in a human donor with low-grade glioma or glioblastoma, undergoing nonglioma brain surgery, or in good health (not recorded which).

As DNA, the CDR3 is TGTGCCAGCAGTTCCCCATGGACAGGTTCCACTGGCTACACCTTC. It encodes CASSSPWTGSTGYTF. The chain recombines TRBV28 with TRBJ1-2; TRBD1 matches 7 bases. The CDR3 sequence is 15 residues long. Germline V gives CDR1 MDHEN, CDR2 SYDVKM. V lost 4 bases, J lost 7 bases, and 12 bases stayed unmatched.